Each of the 15 T cell receptor beta chains below was sequenced from the same sample in a study of blood T cell repertoires in COVID-19. Profiled with immunoSEQ multiplex PCR; TCRdb holds only in-frame clones, not every one. The sample records approximately 130,000 clones, around 87% being singletons. The sequenced sample consisted of peripheral blood. These receptors originate from a man over 45 with active COVID-19.

The rearrangement joins TRBV5-1 to TRBJ1-1, with TRBD1 as a possible D gene (6 bases). V lost 0 bases and J lost 1, with 10 bases in between. The length of the CDR3 is 15 residues. Germline V lookup: CDR1 SGHRS, CDR2 YFSETQ. The CDR3 nucleotides read TGCGCCAGCAGCTTGGCGGGGACACAGAACACTGAAGCTTTCTTT. It specifies CASSLAGTQNTEAFF.

This rearrangement joins TRBV7-2 to TRBJ2-1; D call uncertain. V was clipped by 1 base and J by 8 bases, with 9 bases between them. The CDR3 totals 13 residues. The V gene's germline CDR1 is SGHTA and CDR2 FQGNSA. CDR3 protein: CASSLGGSYEQFF. The CDR3 region has the DNA TGTGCCAGCAGCTTAGGAGGTTCGTATGAGCAGTTCTTC.

This clone occurred a few times. This rearrangement joins TRBV5-1 to TRBJ2-2, with TRBD1 matching over 8 bases. CDR1 is SGHRS, CDR2 YFSETQ, per germline. The CDR3 extends over 14 amino acids. The V gene end was trimmed by 7 bases and the J gene end by 6 bases; junction bases not matched to a gene: 8. The DNA of the CDR3 is TGCGCCAGCTCCTACCCAGGGGGCCCCGGGGAGCTGTTTTTT. It is translated as CASSYPGGPGELFF. Full variable domain (outside the CDR3, taken from reference TRBV5-1 and TRBJ2-2): KAGVTQTPRYLIKTRGQQVTLSCSPISGHRSVSWYQQTPGQGLQFLFEYFSETQRNKGNFPGRFSGRQFSNSRSEMNVSTLELGDSALYLCASSYPGGPGELFFGEGSRLTVL.

This clone was recorded only once. The gene calls are TRBV18 and TRBJ1-2, with D possibly being TRBD1 (5 bases). CDR1 and CDR2 (germline): KGHSH, LQKENI. Trimming removed 3 bases from V and 6 bases from J, with 14 bases in between. The CDR3 spans 14 residues. The CDR3 bases are TGTGCCAGCTCACCTAGTGGGGCAAGGGATGGCTACACCTTC. Translating it yields CASSPSGARDGYTF.

V is TRBV7-2 and J is TRBJ2-7; possibly TRBD1 for D (5 bases). The CDR3 spans 14 residues. The germline CDR1 and CDR2 sequences are SGHTA and FQGNSA. V was pared by 5 bases and J by 3 bases, with 14 bases between. Here the CDR3 DNA reads TGTGCCAGCAGCCCTCCCGGACATAACTACGAGCAGTACTTC. It is translated as CASSPPGHNYEQYF.

The rearrangement joins TRBV11-2 to TRBJ2-1; 13 nucleotides align to TRBD2. Germline V gives CDR1 SGHAT, CDR2 FQNNGV. Trimming removed 0 bases from V and 14 bases from J; junction bases left unmatched: 10. The CDR3 runs to 16 residues. The DNA for the CDR3 is TGTGCCAGCAGCTTAGATACGGGACTAGCGGGGTTCAGAAAGTTCTTC. Residues: CASSLDTGLAGFRKFF.

This chain connects TRBV5-1 to TRBJ2-5; TRBD2 aligns across 8 bases. In germline, CDR1 is SGHRS, CDR2 YFSETQ. Trimming cost V 4 bases and J 1 base; bases outside gene matches: 3. The CDR3 runs 14 residues. The CDR3 sequence is CASSTTSGQETQYF. Written as DNA, the CDR3 is TGCGCCAGCAGCACCACTAGCGGCCAAGAGACCCAGTACTTC.

This clone was found a few times. The chain employs TRBV5-1 and TRBJ2-3; 7 nucleotides agree with TRBD2. The length of the CDR3 is 14 residues. Per the germline V gene, CDR1 is SGHRS and CDR2 is YFSETQ. V lost 4 bases, J lost 5 bases, and 7 bases stayed unmatched. Here the CDR3 DNA reads TGCGCCAGCAGCGTCGCGGGGGAACAAGATACGCAGTATTTT. This encodes CASSVAGEQDTQYF.

The chain uses TRBV2 and TRBJ2-5; 8 bases are shared with TRBD2. Trimming removed 5 bases from V and 5 bases from J; junction bases left unmatched: 4. Germline CDR1 SNHLY, CDR2 FYNNEI. The CDR3 covers 13 residues. CDR3 coding DNA: TGTGCCAGCAGTCGCGGGGGGTGGGAGACCCAGTACTTC. This translates into CASSRGGWETQYF.

CDR3 in DNA: TGTGCCAGTAGCCCCCGGGACTCCTCAACTGGAAACACCATATATTTT. Translated: CASSPRDSSTGNTIYF. The chain couples TRBV19 to TRBJ1-3, with a possible D match to TRBD1 (5 bases). The germline CDR1 and CDR2 sequences are LNHDA and SQIVND (reference sequence). Trimming took off 6 bases at V and 2 bases at J, with 17 bases between the two ends. The CDR3 consists of 16 residues.

The rearrangement joins TRBV30 to TRBJ2-2, with D maybe TRBD2 (5 bases). The CDR3 length is 14 residues. Trimming cost V 7 bases and J 0 bases, with 12 bases left between them. Germline CDR1 GTSNPN, CDR2 SVGIG (reference sequence). This CDR3 reads CALAHGANTGELFF. The DNA for the CDR3 is TGTGCCTTAGCCCACGGGGCGAACACCGGGGAGCTGTTTTTT.

This sequence joins TRBV3-1 (or the pseudogene TRBV3-2) and TRBJ2-2; TRBD1 aligns across 7 bases. This CDR3 is built from 17 residues. Unmatched junction bases numbered 10, after V lost 5 bases and J lost 1 base. In germline, CDR1 is LGHDT, CDR2 YNNKEL (reference sequence). CDR3 sequence: CASSSPGWTGNTGELFF. CDR3 in DNA: TGTGCCAGCAGCTCACCGGGGTGGACAGGGAACACCGGGGAGCTGTTTTTT.

This clone was seen at least ten times. This rearrangement joins TRBV11-2 to TRBJ1-1; TRBD1 might be the D (6 bases). The ends were cut back, 0 bases at V and 1 base at J, with 9 bases in the middle. The CDR3 has 15 residues. Germline CDR1 is SGHAT and CDR2 is FQNNGV. The CDR3: CASSLEPGANTEAFF. As DNA, the CDR3 is TGTGCCAGCAGCTTAGAACCAGGGGCGAACACTGAAGCTTTCTTT.

The chain carries TRBV19 and TRBJ1-4, with TRBD1 as a possible D gene (5 bases). Trimming shortened V by 6 bases and J by 3 bases, and 8 bases separated the two germline ends. The CDR3 runs 13 residues. Germline CDR1 is LNHDA and CDR2 is SQIVND (reference sequence). The DNA for the CDR3 is TGTGCCAGTAGCAGACAGTCTAATGAAAAACTGTTTTTT. Its translation: CASSRQSNEKLFF.

The V gene is TRBV19, the J gene TRBJ2-7; 8 bases line up with TRBD2. The CDR3 has 15 amino acids. The germline CDR1 and CDR2 sequences are LNHDA and SQIVND (reference sequence). J was trimmed by 0 bases and V by 8 bases; bases with no gene match: 9. In DNA form, the CDR3 reads TGTGCCAGTGCGGCTGGCGGGGGGTCCTCCTACGAGCAGTACTTC. This translates into CASAAGGGSSYEQYF.